This TCR beta chain is drawn from a study of shared clonotypes between healthy human individuals. Study-level results: Clonotypes not shared had lower generation probabilities than those common to all four donors. Larger estimated richness was generally recorded for naive subsets relative to memory subsets. The expectation was that sequencing depth would affect clonotype sharing among donors.

Germline lookup yields CDR1 SGHRS and CDR2 YFSETQ. The CDR3 is 15 residues long. V lost 3 bases, J lost 4 bases, and 3 bases stayed unmatched. Authors' analysis steps: Filtering differed, since immunoSEQ gave only junction sequences and no quality scores. Sequencing used immunoSEQ multiplex PCR; TCRdb keeps in-frame clones, though not all of them. V, J and clone size reflect that table, while D and trimming were determined from the DNA. This sample carries 2.5 million or so clones, about 92% of them seen once, and the ten largest clones take over 0.12%. As concerns this clone: Its specificity is unknown.

The material sequenced was naive CD4+ T cells sorted from blood. Specified subset: CD45RA+ positively selected. The sequence came from a man between 18 and 29 years old in good health. The chain carries TRBV5-1 and TRBJ2-5, with TRBD2 matching over 13 bases. CDR3 protein: CASSSGLAGAETQYF. The CDR3 coding sequence is TGCGCCAGCAGCTCCGGACTAGCGGGAGCAGAGACCCAGTACTTC.